This T cell receptor (beta chain) was recorded in a study of early T cells in non-severe SARS-CoV-2 infection. For the study at large: The sequenced material was bulk RNA from unsorted whole blood, and its chains were unpaired.

In germline, CDR1 is PRHDT, CDR2 FYEKMQ (reference sequence). The CDR3 extends over 18 amino acids. The J segment lost 2 bases and the V segment lost 5 bases, leaving 16 bases of the junction unmatched. Unique molecular identifiers were affixed to single, distinct cDNA molecules. MiXCR was run by TCRdb on the 5' RACE reads, yielding one entry per CDR3 protein. The table has 65,000 to 75,000 distinct CDR3 sequences, 3.5% to 6% seen once. Overall study findings and caveats: VDJdb matching favored anti-spike CD8 responses, missing private and CD4 specificities.

This clonotype was seen at least ten times. Its antigen is unidentified. The chain has TRBV13 and TRBJ2-3; 7 bases map to TRBD1. The sequence was collected from an adult who was a healthcare worker with PCR-confirmed SARS-CoV-2 infection or an uninfected control (not recorded which). The donor label of this sample is uncertain. The source was whole blood, collected at baseline. DNA of the CDR3: TGTGCCAGCAGCCCAACCGTAGGAGGACAGGAATACACAGATACGCAGTATTTT. This codes for CASSPTVGGQEYTDTQYF.